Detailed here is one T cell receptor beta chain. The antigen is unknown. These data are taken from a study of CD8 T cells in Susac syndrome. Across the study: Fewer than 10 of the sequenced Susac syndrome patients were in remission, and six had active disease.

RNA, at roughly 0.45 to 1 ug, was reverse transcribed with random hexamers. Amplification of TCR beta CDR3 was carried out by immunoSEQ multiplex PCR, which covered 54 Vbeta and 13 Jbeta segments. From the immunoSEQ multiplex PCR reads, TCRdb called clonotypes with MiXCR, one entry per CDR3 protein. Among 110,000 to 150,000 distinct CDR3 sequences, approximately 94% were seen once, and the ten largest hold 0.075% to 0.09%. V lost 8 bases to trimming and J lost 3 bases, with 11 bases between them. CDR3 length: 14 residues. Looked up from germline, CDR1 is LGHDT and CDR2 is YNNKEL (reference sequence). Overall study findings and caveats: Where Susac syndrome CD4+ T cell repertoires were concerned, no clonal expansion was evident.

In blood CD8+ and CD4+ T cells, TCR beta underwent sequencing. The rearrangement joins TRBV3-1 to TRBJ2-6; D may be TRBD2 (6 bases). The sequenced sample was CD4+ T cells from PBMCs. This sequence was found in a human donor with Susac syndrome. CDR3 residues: CASLGGNGANVLTF. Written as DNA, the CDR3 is TGTGCCAGCCTTGGGGGGAATGGGGCCAACGTCCTGACTTTC. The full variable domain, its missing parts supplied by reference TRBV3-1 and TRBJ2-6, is DTAVSQTPKYLVTQMGNDKSIKCEQNLGHDTMYWYKQDSKKFLKIMFSYNNKELIINETVPNRFSPKSPDKAHLNLHINSLELGDSAVYFCASLGGNGANVLTFGAGSRLTVL.